A single sample is the source of the 32 T cell receptor beta chains below, sequenced in a study of human T cells and chemical hapten exposure. Time point given: patch test 3, about 24 weeks after DPC sensitization. Treatment meaning: therapeutic diphenylcyclopropenone sensitization with weekly scalp DPC. MiXCR was run by TCRdb on the RACE reads, yielding one entry per CDR3 protein. The sample lists over 55,000 distinct CDR3 sequences; 11% were seen once. This material consisted of whole blood, taken in connection with sensitization to the hapten diphenylcyclopropenone (DPC). These receptors all come from a woman aged 50 to 65 with alopecia areata. Some clones in this sample may be carry-over from other donors' samples.

In this sample, this clonotype turned up a few times. J is TRBJ2-5 and V is TRBV7-8; maybe TRBD1 (5 bases). V was shortened by 0 bases and J by 1 base, with 12 bases between the two germline ends. The CDR3 length is 16 residues. CDR1 and CDR2 from the germline V gene are SGHVS and FQNEAQ. The DNA of the CDR3 is TGTGCCAGCAGCTTAGCAGGGGTTGGAACCCAAGAGACCCAGTACTTC. This codes for CASSLAGVGTQETQYF.

This clonotype showed up many times. The chain joins TRBV20-1 to TRBJ2-7; D ambiguous. Germline loops: CDR1 DFQATT, CDR2 SNEGSKA (reference sequence). CDR3 size: 14 residues. Trimming removed 0 bases from V and 0 bases from J, with 9 bases in between. The CDR3 is CSARDLGLSYEQYF. CDR3 nucleotide sequence: TGCAGTGCTAGAGATCTCGGTCTCTCCTACGAGCAGTACTTC.

This clonotype was counted between two and nine times. The chain employs TRBV23-1 and TRBJ1-5; weak D call: TRBD1 (5 bases). TRBV23-1 is given ORF status, its function remaining uncertain. Trimming left V 0 bases short and J 4 bases short, with 16 bases between. The CDR3 runs 17 residues. CDR3 DNA: TGCGCCAGCAGTCAATCCTTTCACGGGACGATAAATCAGCCCCAGCATTTT. Translation: CASSQSFHGTINQPQHF.

This clonotype was seen repeatedly, ten times or more. V and J are TRBV29-1 and TRBJ1-1, with D unresolved. Germline-derived CDR1 and CDR2 are SQVTM and ANQGSEA. V lost 4 bases to trimming and J lost 3 bases, with 12 bases between them. The length of the CDR3 is 13 residues. DNA of the CDR3: TGCAGCGTTGTCGGGAATAGGGACACTGAAGCTTTCTTT. Its translation: CSVVGNRDTEAFF.

This clonotype was seen repeatedly, ten times or more. V is TRBV11-2 and J is TRBJ2-3; D uncertain. Germline lookup yields CDR1 SGHAT and CDR2 FQNNGV. Trimming took off 4 bases at V and 0 bases at J, with 14 bases between the two ends. The CDR3 covers 16 residues. CDR3 region: CASSSFPDPSTDTQYF. In DNA form, the CDR3 reads TGTGCCAGCAGCTCCTTCCCGGACCCAAGCACAGATACGCAGTATTTT.

This clonotype has only a few counts. V gene TRBV18 combines with J gene TRBJ1-2; TRBD1 might be the D (6 bases). With 3 bases removed from V and 0 bases from J, the gap between germline ends came to 11 bases. The length of the CDR3 is 15 residues. The V gene's germline CDR1 is KGHSH and CDR2 LQKENI. The CDR3 region is CASSPWTETNYGYTF. The CDR3 bases are TGTGCCAGCTCACCCTGGACAGAAACTAACTATGGCTACACCTTC.

This clonotype was picked up many times. V usage is TRBV27 and J usage is TRBJ1-1; D gene ambiguous. This CDR3 spans 14 amino acids. Germline CDR1 is MNHEY and CDR2 is SMNVEV (reference sequence). V lost 6 bases and J lost 3, with 14 bases in between. The CDR3 DNA reads TGTGCCAGCAGCCTAACATTCGGGGACACTGAAGCTTTCTTT. It specifies CASSLTFGDTEAFF.

The rearrangement links TRBV5-1 to TRBJ1-1, with D possibly being TRBD1 (5 bases). The CDR3 loop spans 13 amino acids. Per germline, CDR1 SGHRS and CDR2 YFSETQ. The V end lost 5 bases, the J end lost 6 bases, and 14 bases lay between the germline ends. The CDR3 protein is CASSQGSGAEAFF. The CDR3 DNA reads TGCGCCAGCAGTCAGGGTAGTGGGGCTGAAGCTTTCTTT.

In this sample, this clonotype turned up a few times. The chain links TRBV28 to TRBJ2-2, with 8 nucleotides matching TRBD1. Germline assignment: CDR1 MDHEN and CDR2 SYDVKM. V was pared by 6 bases and J by 5 bases, with 5 bases of the junction left unmatched. The CDR3 has 14 amino acids. In nucleotides, the CDR3 is TGTGCCAGCAGAGGACAGGGAGGAACCGGGGAGCTGTTTTTT. Protein sequence: CASRGQGGTGELFF. Supplemented by reference TRBV28 and TRBJ2-2, the full variable domain reads DVKVTQSSRYLVKRTGEKVFLECVQDMDHENMFWYRQDPGLGLRLIYFSYDVKMKEKGDIPEGYSVSREKKERFSLILESASTNQTSMYLCASRGQGGTGELFFGEGSRLTVL.

The chain carries TRBV24-1 and TRBJ2-2; D gene ambiguous. Looked up from germline, CDR1 is KGHDR and CDR2 is SFDVKD. The CDR3 consists of 16 residues. V was trimmed by 3 bases and J by 4 bases, leaving 14 bases between them. CDR3 sequence reads: CATSDPSRVPTGELFF. The CDR3, as DNA: TGTGCCACCAGTGATCCCTCCCGGGTTCCCACCGGGGAGCTGTTTTTT.

This clonotype was detected only once. This clone may be a read error of a much larger clone one base away. V is TRBV25-1 and J is TRBJ1-2; 7 nucleotides match TRBD1. The CDR3 is 13 amino acids. CDR1 and CDR2 (germline): MGHDK, SYGVNS. The CDR3 loop reads CANSETGYAGYTF. The CDR3 DNA reads as TGTGCCAACAGTGAGACAGGGTATGCTGGCTACACCTTC.

The CDR3 here is CASSPTKGTSRGVDTQYF. CDR3 DNA: TGTGCCAGCAGTCCTACGAAGGGGACCAGCAGGGGTGTAGATACGCAGTATTTT. This chain links TRBV6-2 or TRBV6-3 with TRBJ2-3, with D possibly TRBD1 on 6 matching bases. CDR3 size: 18 residues. V gave up 5 bases and J gave up 5 bases, with 26 bases separating them. Germline V gene lookup returns CDR1 MNHEY and CDR2 SVGEGT.

This clonotype was observed at least ten times. The V gene is TRBV5-1, the J gene TRBJ2-5; 9 nucleotides agree with TRBD1. Germline-derived CDR1 and CDR2 are SGHRS and YFSETQ. V lost 4 bases and J lost 4; bases outside the gene matches: 2. The CDR3 covers 13 residues. The CDR3 DNA sequence: TGCGCCAGCAGCCGGGACAGGGTAGAGACCCAGTACTTC. Residues: CASSRDRVETQYF.

This clonotype occurred many times. The chain employs TRBV18 and TRBJ2-2, with D perhaps matching TRBD2 (5 bases). The CDR3 is 16 residues long. V was cut by 1 base and J by 1 base, with 10 bases left in between. From germline, CDR1 is KGHSH and CDR2 LQKENI. CDR3 nucleotide sequence: TGTGCCAGCTCACCACGGACTTCCTTGAACACCGGGGAGCTGTTTTTT. Protein: CASSPRTSLNTGELFF.

This clonotype appeared many times. This rearrangement joins TRBV6-2 or TRBV6-3 to TRBJ2-2; no clear D gene. V dropped 4 bases and J dropped 4 bases, with 7 bases sitting between them. The CDR3 has 13 residues. CDR1 and CDR2 from the germline V gene are MNHEY and SVGEGT. The CDR3 reads CASSLTTTGELFF. DNA of the CDR3: TGTGCCAGCAGTTTGACCACCACCGGGGAGCTGTTTTTT.

In this sample, this clonotype turned up a few times. This chain connects TRBV6-6 to TRBJ2-7; 7 bases align to TRBD1. This CDR3 contains 12 residues. The V gene's germline CDR1 is MNHNY and CDR2 SVGAGI (reference sequence). V lost 10 bases, J lost 6 bases, and 9 bases stayed unmatched. CDR3 DNA sequence: TGTGCCACCCGAGGGGGCCCAGGCGAGCAGTACTTC. This codes for CATRGGPGEQYF.

The count of this clonotype is one. This chain links TRBV9 with TRBJ2-1; tentatively, D is TRBD1 (5 bases). Trimming took off 3 bases at V and 5 bases at J, with 12 bases between the two ends. CDR1 and CDR2 from the germline V gene are SGDLS and YYNGEE. The CDR3 is 14 residues long. CDR3 in DNA: TGTGCCAGCAGCGCCAGCCCGGACAACAATGAGCAGTTCTTC. Translating it yields CASSASPDNNEQFF.

In this sample, this clonotype turned up many times. The J gene is TRBJ1-1, the V gene TRBV7-9; D gene unclear. Trimming pared 3 bases from V and 0 bases from J, leaving 8 bases between. This CDR3 region has 14 residues. The germline CDR1 and CDR2 sequences are SEHNR and FQNEAQ (reference sequence). CDR3 nucleotide sequence: TGTGCCAGCAGCTTTCAGACCATGAACACTGAAGCTTTCTTT. It yields the protein CASSFQTMNTEAFF.

The rearrangement joins TRBV19 to TRBJ2-7; possibly TRBD2 for D (5 bases). From germline, CDR1 is LNHDA and CDR2 SQIVND (reference sequence). The CDR3 totals 14 residues. Between the trimmed V and J ends, which lost 9 bases and 2 bases, there was a span of 17 bases. The CDR3 loop is CASGERGFTYEQYF. CDR3 sequence (DNA): TGTGCCAGCGGAGAACGGGGTTTCACCTACGAGCAGTACTTC.

This sequence joins TRBV5-1 and TRBJ2-3, with D possibly matching TRBD2 (6 bases). CDR3 length: 15 amino acids. Germline assignment: CDR1 SGHRS and CDR2 YFSETQ. Between the trimmed V and J ends, which lost 2 bases and 5 bases, there was a span of 15 bases. The CDR3 is CASSFPGAGLDTQYF. Written as DNA, the CDR3 is TGCGCCAGCAGCTTCCCGGGAGCAGGCTTAGATACGCAGTATTTT.

This clonotype was counted ten times or more. This sequence joins TRBV7-9 and TRBJ2-7; D call uncertain. V lost 3 bases and J 2 bases, leaving 8 bases between the germline ends. CDR3 length: 13 amino acids. Germline lookup yields CDR1 SEHNR and CDR2 FQNEAQ (reference sequence). CDR3 nucleotides: TGTGCCAGCAGCTTCCAGAACGCCTACGAGCAGTACTTC. This encodes CASSFQNAYEQYF. Full variable domain (missing parts from reference TRBV7-9 and TRBJ2-7): DTGVSQNPRHKITKRGQNVTFRCDPISEHNRLYWYRQTLGQGPEFLTYFQNEAQLEKSRLLSDRFSAERPKGSFSTLEIQRTEQGDSAMYLCASSFQNAYEQYFGPGTRLTVT.

J is TRBJ2-2 and V is TRBV7-2; D possibly uses TRBD1 or TRBD2 (5 bases each). The CDR3 is 14 amino acids. The germline gives CDR1 SGHTA, CDR2 FQGNSA. V lost 5 bases and J lost 7, with 14 bases in between. The CDR3: CASSNRGNDGELFF. The CDR3 DNA follows: TGTGCCAGCAGCAACCGGGGCAACGACGGGGAGCTGTTTTTT.

In this sample, this clonotype turned up a few times. The chain employs TRBV5-6 and TRBJ2-3; TRBD1 agrees at 10 bases. Germline CDR1 is SGHDT and CDR2 is YYEEEE. Losses at the gene ends were 4 bases for V and 8 bases for J; bases not matched to a gene: 13. CDR3 length: 16 amino acids. The CDR3 nucleotides are TGTGCCAGCAGCAAGGGAAACCGGGACAGGGGTCGTACGCAGTATTTT. Translated, it gives CASSKGNRDRGRTQYF.

Only a few counts were recorded for this clonotype. V usage is TRBV7-2 and J usage is TRBJ2-3, with D perhaps TRBD2 (6 bases). Between the trimmed V and J ends, which lost 4 bases and 1 base, there was a span of 15 bases. The V gene's germline CDR1 is SGHTA and CDR2 FQGNSA. The length of the CDR3 is 16 residues. CDR3 residues: CASSSPPGGGTDTQYF. The CDR3 bases are TGTGCCAGCAGCTCCCCTCCCGGGGGAGGCACAGATACGCAGTATTTT.

This clonotype occurred a few times. Relative to the germline gene, one junction end is altered; a read error may explain this. The V call is TRBV7-7, the J call TRBJ2-2; unclear D gene. The CDR3 contains 14 residues. Per the germline V gene, CDR1 is SSHAT and CDR2 is FNYEAQ (reference sequence). CDR3 sequence: CASSSGVNTGELFF. The DNA for the CDR3 is TGTGCTAGCAGCTCGGGCGTGAACACCGGGGAGCTGTTTTTT.

The chain combines TRBV10-3 with TRBJ2-3; no firm D call. V lost 3 bases to trimming and J lost 2 bases, with 3 bases between them. CDR1 is ENHRY and CDR2 is SYGVKD in the germline V gene. The CDR3 sequence is 12 residues long. CDR3 sequence reads: CAISEHTDTQYF. The CDR3 DNA follows: TGTGCCATCAGTGAACACACAGATACGCAGTATTTT.

A few counts support this clonotype. V gene TRBV6-5 combines with J gene TRBJ2-7; unclear D gene. V lost 5 bases and J 0 bases, leaving 8 bases between the germline ends. Germline CDR1 is MNHEY and CDR2 is SVGAGI. CDR3 length: 13 amino acids. In nucleotides, the CDR3 is TGTGCCAGCAGTAGGTTCAACTCCTACGAGCAGTACTTC. Protein sequence: CASSRFNSYEQYF.

This clonotype was detected many times. The V call is TRBV3-1, the J call TRBJ2-1; D may match TRBD1 or TRBD2 (5 bases each). The CDR3 is made up of 17 amino acids. V lost 5 bases and J 1 base, leaving 18 bases between the germline ends. Germline lookup yields CDR1 LGHDT and CDR2 YNNKEL (reference sequence). As DNA, the CDR3 is TGTGCCAGCAGCTCCCGCAGAGTGGGGGTTTCCTACAATGAGCAGTTCTTC. Translating it yields CASSSRRVGVSYNEQFF.

There are a few counts of this clonotype. This chain connects TRBV7-9 to TRBJ2-7, with D possibly TRBD1 on 6 matching bases. The CDR3 totals 14 residues. Germline V gene lookup returns CDR1 SEHNR and CDR2 FQNEAQ (reference sequence). With 6 bases removed from V and 0 bases from J, the gap between germline ends came to 12 bases. CDR3 residues: CASSPGTPSYEQYF. CDR3 coding DNA: TGTGCCAGCAGTCCCGGGACACCCTCCTACGAGCAGTACTTC.

This clonotype was detected ten times or more. This rearrangement joins TRBV2 to TRBJ2-3, with TRBD1 as a possible D gene (5 bases). Trimming stripped 11 bases from V and 8 bases from J, with 20 bases between. This CDR3 has 13 amino acids. Germline V CDR1 and CDR2: SNHLY, FYNNEI. In nucleotides, the CDR3 is TGTGCCGCCCGTTCTCAGGGTCCCGCTACGCAGTATTTT. It translates to CAARSQGPATQYF.

This clonotype showed up many times. V gene TRBV3-1 combines with J gene TRBJ1-3; 8 bases are shared with TRBD1. This CDR3 comprises 14 residues. Trimming took 5 bases from V and 4 from J; bases not matched to a gene: 4. Germline-derived CDR1 and CDR2 are LGHDT and YNNKEL (reference sequence). CDR3 region: CASSSPGGGNTIYF. DNA for the CDR3: TGTGCCAGCAGCTCACCAGGGGGCGGAAACACCATATATTTT.

This rearrangement joins TRBV20-1 to TRBJ2-7, with D tentatively TRBD1 or TRBD2 (5 bases each). With 0 bases removed from V and 3 bases from J, the gap between germline ends came to 9 bases. Germline CDR1 is DFQATT and CDR2 is SNEGSKA (reference sequence). This CDR3 comprises 13 residues. CDR3 residues: CSARDRDDYEQYF. CDR3 coding DNA: TGCAGTGCTAGAGATCGGGACGACTACGAGCAGTACTTC.